The 22 T cell receptor beta chains below come from one sample, sequenced in a study of blood T cell repertoires in COVID-19. The data were produced by immunoSEQ multiplex PCR, yet TCRdb's version contains in-frame clones alone and is incomplete. The data hold about 220,000 clones, with 80% to 90% observed a single time. The sequenced sample was PBMCs or T cells enriched from blood (not recorded which). The receptors stem from a woman aged 18 to 35 in a cohort exposed to, infected with or recovered from COVID-19 (not recorded which).

This clone occurred once. The CDR3 region has the DNA TGCGCCAGCAGCCCGCAGGACAGGGGTTACAATGAGCAGTTCTTC. As protein: CASSPQDRGYNEQFF. The gene calls are TRBV4-1 and TRBJ2-1; 9 nucleotides align to TRBD1. V shed 4 bases, J shed 4 bases, and the junction held 5 bases outside the gene matches. CDR1 and CDR2 (germline): MGHRA, YSYEKL. The CDR3 has 15 residues.

CDR3 amino acids: CATSDKGLAGEETQYF. The DNA for the CDR3 is TGTGCCACCAGTGACAAGGGACTAGCGGGGGAAGAGACCCAGTACTTC. The chain couples TRBV24-1 to TRBJ2-5, with 14 bases aligning to TRBD2. This CDR3 spans 16 amino acids. Germline CDR1 and CDR2: KGHDR and SFDVKD. V shed 4 bases, J shed 3 bases, and the junction held 3 bases outside the gene matches.

This clone was seen a single time. The V and J genes are TRBV27 and TRBJ1-2; D ambiguous. The CDR3 consists of 16 residues. Germline-derived CDR1 and CDR2 are MNHEY and SMNVEV (reference sequence). V was trimmed by 3 bases and J by 6 bases, leaving 20 bases between them. The CDR3 bases are TGTGCCAGCAGTTTGAGGGTTTGGAGGGAATCGGATGGCTACACCTTC. Amino acid sequence: CASSLRVWRESDGYTF.

The V and J genes are TRBV5-5 and TRBJ2-3, with 11 bases fitting TRBD2. The CDR3 consists of 16 residues. Per germline, CDR1 SGHKS and CDR2 YYEKEE (reference sequence). The junction had 9 bases not matched to a gene; V was cut back by 4 bases and J by 5 bases. In nucleotides, the CDR3 is TGTGCCAGCAGCCCTATTAGCGGGGGGGCGGTAGATACGCAGTATTTT. This translates into CASSPISGGAVDTQYF.

The chain carries TRBV15 and TRBJ2-7; 8 bases align to TRBD1. CDR1 LNHNV and CDR2 YYDKDF come from the germline V gene (reference sequence). The junction had 5 bases not matched to a gene; V was cut back by 5 bases and J by 2 bases. The CDR3 totals 14 residues. The CDR3 here is CATSSTGDTYEQYF. In DNA, the CDR3 is TGTGCCACCAGCTCGACAGGGGACACCTACGAGCAGTACTTC. Using reference TRBV15 and TRBJ2-7 for the parts outside the CDR3, the full variable domain is DAMVIQNPRYQVTQFGKPVTLSCSQTLNHNVMYWYQQKSSQAPKLLFHYYDKDFNNEADTPDNFQSRRPNTSFCFLDIRSPGLGDTAMYLCATSSTGDTYEQYFGPGTRLTVT.

The chain joins TRBV10-3 to TRBJ1-1, with 7 bases lining up with TRBD1. Germline loops: CDR1 ENHRY, CDR2 SYGVKD. With V trimmed by 6 bases and J by 1 base, 5 bases remained unmatched. CDR3 length: 14 residues. The CDR3 nucleotides read TGTGCCATCAGCCTACAGGGGTGGAACACTGAAGCTTTCTTT. This encodes CAISLQGWNTEAFF.

This clone has only one observation. The rearrangement uses TRBV28 and TRBJ1-2; 7 nucleotides line up with TRBD1. This CDR3 contains 16 residues. Germline trimming cut 5 bases from V and 3 bases from J; bases unmatched to any gene: 12. Per the germline V gene, CDR1 is MDHEN and CDR2 is SYDVKM. For the CDR3, the DNA is TGTGCCAGCAGTCAGGCACGAGGACAGGTTTACTATGGCTACACCTTC. Amino acid sequence: CASSQARGQVYYGYTF.

The chain links TRBV7-9 to TRBJ1-2; TRBD1 matches at 9 bases. Germline V lookup: CDR1 SEHNR, CDR2 FQNEAQ (reference sequence). This CDR3 contains 15 residues. The ends lost 3 bases at V and 2 bases at J; junction bases unmatched: 4. The CDR3 DNA sequence: TGTGCCAGCAGCTTTATAGGACAGGGGAACTATGGCTACACCTTC. It yields the protein CASSFIGQGNYGYTF.

This clone was seen more than once but under ten times. The chain combines TRBV7-2 with TRBJ1-2, with D hard to call. V lost 2 bases and J lost 5, with 18 bases in between. In germline, CDR1 is SGHTA, CDR2 FQGNSA. The CDR3 extends over 16 amino acids. In nucleotides, the CDR3 is TGTGCCAGCAGCTTAATCTCGTGGGGAGCGGGATATGGCTACACCTTC. It codes for CASSLISWGAGYGYTF.

On this clone: The sample contains more than one DNA sequence encoding this CDR3. The J gene is TRBJ2-3, the V gene TRBV5-1, with 8 bases matching TRBD2. From germline, CDR1 is SGHRS and CDR2 YFSETQ. V shed 2 bases and J 2 bases; nucleotides not matched to a gene: 7. The length of the CDR3 is 16 residues. CDR3 sequence (DNA): TGCGCCAGCAGCTTAGGCCTAGCGGGCCCCACAGATACGCAGTATTTT. It codes for CASSLGLAGPTDTQYF.

J is TRBJ1-4 and V is TRBV28; D is perhaps TRBD1 (6 bases). The germline V gene encodes CDR1 MDHEN and CDR2 SYDVKM. Trimming stripped 4 bases from V and 3 bases from J, with 9 bases between. This CDR3 is 14 amino acids long. The CDR3 spells CASSSPGANEKLFF. CDR3 sequence (DNA): TGTGCCAGCAGTTCACCAGGGGCTAATGAAAAACTGTTTTTT.

CDR3 protein: CASSFRALGNTEAFF. CDR3 DNA sequence: TGTGCCAGCAGTTTCAGGGCTCTTGGTAACACTGAAGCTTTCTTT. The rearrangement joins TRBV27 to TRBJ1-1, with D possibly being TRBD1 (5 bases). The germline V gene has CDR1 MNHEY and CDR2 SMNVEV (reference sequence). Deletions cut 3 bases from V and 2 bases from J, with 13 bases between. CDR3 size: 15 residues.

The CDR3 DNA reads TGTGCCAGTAGTATCATAAATATCGGACAGGGTCGACAGCCCCAGCATTTT. Translated: CASSIINIGQGRQPQHF. V gene TRBV19 combines with J gene TRBJ1-5; TRBD1 aligns across 8 bases. The trim removed 3 bases at V and 7 bases at J, leaving 14 bases unmatched. The germline V gene has CDR1 LNHDA and CDR2 SQIVND (reference sequence). This CDR3 spans 17 amino acids.

The chain employs TRBV7-9 and TRBJ1-5; 9 bases align to TRBD1. The V gene end was trimmed by 5 bases and the J gene end by 3 bases; junction bases not matched to a gene: 5. The CDR3 runs to 15 residues. CDR1 is SEHNR, CDR2 FQNEAQ, per germline (reference sequence). In DNA, the CDR3 is TGTGCCAGCAGCAAGGACAGGGGCTCCAATCAGCCCCAGCATTTT. This sequence encodes CASSKDRGSNQPQHF. The full variable domain, completed using reference TRBV7-9 and TRBJ1-5, is DTGVSQNPRHKITKRGQNVTFRCDPISEHNRLYWYRQTLGQGPEFLTYFQNEAQLEKSRLLSDRFSAERPKGSFSTLEIQRTEQGDSAMYLCASSKDRGSNQPQHFGDGTRLSIL.

V gene TRBV19 combines with J gene TRBJ1-2; 7 bases map to TRBD1. Germline trimming cut 5 bases from V and 3 bases from J; bases unmatched to any gene: 3. This CDR3 has 13 residues. The V gene's germline CDR1 is LNHDA and CDR2 SQIVND (reference sequence). The chain's CDR3 is CASSPGQDYGYTF. In nucleotides, the CDR3 is TGTGCCAGTAGTCCCGGACAGGACTATGGCTACACCTTC.

As for this clone: Other DNA sequences in this specimen translate into the identical CDR3. In nucleotides, the CDR3 is TGTGCCAGCAGTCTAGGGGTAGGCACTGAAGCTTTCTTT. As protein: CASSLGVGTEAFF. This chain links TRBV2 with TRBJ1-1; D is possibly TRBD1 (5 bases). Germline CDR1 is SNHLY and CDR2 is FYNNEI. V was cut by 5 bases and J by 4 bases, with 11 bases left in between. The CDR3 loop spans 13 amino acids.

The J gene is TRBJ1-5, the V gene TRBV2, with D unclear. V was pared by 3 bases and J by 7 bases, with 10 bases between. From germline, CDR1 is SNHLY and CDR2 FYNNEI. This CDR3 has 13 residues. In DNA form, the CDR3 reads TGTGCCAGCAGTGAGGGCAGTAGACAGCCCCAGCATTTT. This encodes CASSEGSRQPQHF. The full variable domain, with the rest looked up from reference TRBV2 and TRBJ1-5, is EPEVTQTPSHQVTQMGQEVILRCVPISNHLYFYWYRQILGQKVEFLVSFYNNEISEKSEIFDDQFSVERPDGSNFTLKIRSTKLEDSAMYFCASSEGSRQPQHFGDGTRLSIL.

The rearrangement joins TRBV12-3 or TRBV12-4 to TRBJ1-5; TRBD1 aligns across 7 bases. The CDR3 length is 13 residues. The J segment lost 6 bases and the V segment lost 6 bases, leaving 5 bases of the junction unmatched. The CDR3 is CASSEGAVQPQHF. CDR3 coding DNA: TGTGCCAGCAGCGAGGGGGCTGTTCAGCCCCAGCATTTT.

This chain uses TRBV15 with TRBJ1-5; TRBD1 might be the D (6 bases). V lost 9 bases and J 5 bases, leaving 11 bases between the germline ends. The CDR3 is 12 residues long. Looked up from germline, CDR1 is LNHNV and CDR2 is YYDKDF (reference sequence). The CDR3 nucleotides are TGTGCCACGGGGGAGGGGGATCAGCCCCAGCATTTT. It specifies CATGEGDQPQHF. The whole variable domain, filled in from reference TRBV15 and TRBJ1-5, reads DAMVIQNPRYQVTQFGKPVTLSCSQTLNHNVMYWYQQKSSQAPKLLFHYYDKDFNNEADTPDNFQSRRPNTSFCFLDIRSPGLGDTAMYLCATGEGDQPQHFGDGTRLSIL.

The chain combines TRBV7-3 with TRBJ2-7; maybe TRBD2 (5 bases). Trimming cost V 5 bases and J 0 bases, with 11 bases left between them. Germline values: CDR1 SGHTA, CDR2 FQGTGA. This CDR3 region has 14 residues. CDR3 in amino acids: CASSQDSSSYEQYF. DNA of the CDR3: TGTGCCAGCAGCCAGGACTCCAGCTCCTACGAGCAGTACTTC.

The CDR3 DNA follows: TGTGCCAGCAGCCGTCAGGGCAGCCTCCACAATCAGCCCCAGCATTTT. Translating it yields CASSRQGSLHNQPQHF. The V and J genes are TRBV7-9 and TRBJ1-5, with D possibly TRBD1 on 5 matching bases. CDR3 size: 16 residues. Germline V gives CDR1 SEHNR, CDR2 FQNEAQ (reference sequence). The V and J ends lost 5 bases and 3 bases respectively, with 17 bases between them. The full variable domain, rest sourced from reference TRBV7-9 and TRBJ1-5, is DTGVSQNPRHKITKRGQNVTFRCDPISEHNRLYWYRQTLGQGPEFLTYFQNEAQLEKSRLLSDRFSAERPKGSFSTLEIQRTEQGDSAMYLCASSRQGSLHNQPQHFGDGTRLSIL.

The chain couples TRBV6-1 to TRBJ2-7, with TRBD2 matching 8 bases. V shed 2 bases and J 3 bases; nucleotides not matched to a gene: 9. This CDR3 comprises 16 residues. Germline loops: CDR1 MNHNS, CDR2 SASEGT. The CDR3 loop is CASSEWGAGGFYEQYF. CDR3 sequence (DNA): TGTGCCAGCAGTGAATGGGGCGCGGGAGGATTCTACGAGCAGTACTTC.